Below are 32 T cell receptor beta chains sequenced from a single sample in a study of cytomegalovirus exposure and HLA in healthy donors. PCR employed 60 Vbeta and 13 Jbeta primers. Measured with immunoSEQ multiplex PCR; TCRdb has only the in-frame clones, and not every one. The table has some 100,000 clones, roughly 82% seen once. The sequenced material came from PBMCs. The receptors shown here come from a woman between 18 and 29 years old in good health and CMV-seronegative.

The J gene is TRBJ2-1, the V gene TRBV7-9; 7 bases fit TRBD1. There are 16 residues in the CDR3. The V gene end was trimmed by 4 bases and the J gene end by 4 bases; junction bases not matched to a gene: 10. Germline V gives CDR1 SEHNR, CDR2 FQNEAQ (reference sequence). In nucleotides, the CDR3 is TGTGCCAGCAGCTCCAACAGGGGTTTGGGGTACAATGAGCAGTTCTTC. It yields the protein CASSSNRGLGYNEQFF.

In this sample, this clone turned up a few times. This chain links TRBV27 with TRBJ2-1; 10 positions match TRBD2. Trimming removed 3 bases from V and 4 bases from J; junction bases left unmatched: 3. The CDR3 totals 15 residues. CDR1 is MNHEY and CDR2 is SMNVEV in the germline V gene (reference sequence). The CDR3 protein is CASSFSGGHYNEQFF. CDR3 nucleotides: TGTGCCAGCAGTTTTAGCGGGGGGCATTACAATGAGCAGTTCTTC.

J is TRBJ2-5 and V is TRBV2, with 7 bases that match TRBD1. Germline loops: CDR1 SNHLY, CDR2 FYNNEI. CDR3 size: 15 residues. Trimming at V came to 5 bases and at J to 5 bases, leaving 11 bases not matched to a gene. The DNA of the CDR3 is TGTGCCAGCAGTCGCGAGGGGGCGGTCCGGGAGACCCAGTACTTC. Its translation: CASSREGAVRETQYF.

The chain recombines TRBV28 with TRBJ2-7; D gene uncertain. Trimming took 9 bases from V and 1 from J, leaving 13 bases between them. The germline V gene encodes CDR1 MDHEN and CDR2 SYDVKM. This CDR3 region has 13 residues. CDR3 region: CASTPGMSYEQYF. In nucleotides, the CDR3 is TGTGCCAGTACCCCGGGTATGTCCTACGAGCAGTACTTC.

CDR3 region: CASSYVAGGLRYEQYF. The CDR3 DNA reads TGTGCCAGCAGTTACGTAGCTGGGGGACTGAGATACGAGCAGTACTTC. V is TRBV6-5 and J is TRBJ2-7, with a tentative D call TRBD2 (6 bases). CDR1 is MNHEY, CDR2 SVGAGI, per germline. This CDR3 region has 16 residues. Trimming shortened V by 2 bases and J by 4 bases, and 18 bases separated the two germline ends.

The rearrangement uses TRBV28 and TRBJ2-3; the D is unclear. The CDR3 extends over 17 amino acids. CDR1 and CDR2 (germline): MDHEN, SYDVKM. V was clipped by 0 bases and J by 0 bases, with 13 bases between them. CDR3 DNA sequence: TGTGCCAGCAGTTTATGGACAATGGCAGGTAGCACAGATACGCAGTATTTT. This sequence encodes CASSLWTMAGSTDTQYF.

This rearrangement joins TRBV15 to TRBJ2-6, with D unclear. The germline V and J ends were trimmed by 6 bases and 11 bases, with 8 bases remaining between them. The CDR3 loop spans 11 amino acids. Germline V gene lookup returns CDR1 LNHNV and CDR2 YYDKDF (reference sequence). This CDR3 is CATRAVDVLTF. In DNA, the CDR3 is TGTGCCACCAGAGCTGTTGACGTCCTGACTTTC.

A few counts support this clone. The J gene is TRBJ2-7, the V gene TRBV10-3; no reliable D call. From germline, CDR1 is ENHRY and CDR2 SYGVKD. The V gene lost 3 bases and the J gene lost 3 bases, with 3 bases spanning the gap. CDR3 length: 11 amino acids. The CDR3 reads CAISDFYEQYF. As DNA, the CDR3 is TGTGCCATCAGTGACTTCTACGAGCAGTACTTC.

The genes are TRBV13 and TRBJ2-7; TRBD2 matches 8 bases. Trimming removed 1 base from V and 6 bases from J; junction bases left unmatched: 11. The germline gives CDR1 PRHDT, CDR2 FYEKMQ (reference sequence). The CDR3 has 16 amino acids. This CDR3 is CASSLVIGGGPSEQYF. As DNA, the CDR3 is TGTGCCAGCAGCTTAGTTATCGGGGGGGGCCCCTCCGAGCAGTACTTC.

This clone has only one observation. The rearrangement links TRBV29-1 to TRBJ2-7; a weak D match, TRBD1 (5 bases). Germline loops: CDR1 SQVTM, CDR2 ANQGSEA. This CDR3 is built from 12 residues. The CDR3 region has the DNA TGCACACGACAGAGTTTTACCTACGAGCAGTACTTC. Its protein product is CTRQSFTYEQYF.

The sample holds one count of this clone. The rearrangement links TRBV19 to TRBJ2-3; TRBD1 aligns across 7 bases. The CDR3 extends over 16 amino acids. J gave up 2 bases and V 3 bases, and 8 bases lay outside the gene matches. Germline V gene lookup returns CDR1 LNHDA and CDR2 SQIVND (reference sequence). This CDR3 is CASSMKQGPSTDTQYF. CDR3 DNA sequence: TGTGCCAGTAGTATGAAACAGGGGCCATCCACAGATACGCAGTATTTT. The whole variable domain, filled in from reference TRBV19 and TRBJ2-3, reads DGGITQSPKYLFRKEGQNVTLSCEQNLNHDAMYWYRQDPGQGLRLIYYSQIVNDFQKGDIAEGYSVSREKKESFPLTVTSAQKNPTAFYLCASSMKQGPSTDTQYFGPGTRLTVL.

The chain joins TRBV27 to TRBJ1-5, with unresolved D. The CDR3 loop spans 17 amino acids. Germline values: CDR1 MNHEY, CDR2 SMNVEV (reference sequence). V shed 0 bases and J shed 4 bases, with 16 bases lying between them. The CDR3 DNA follows: TGTGCCAGCAGTTTATCTGCCCCGGGAGCCCCGAATCAGCCCCAGCATTTT. Protein product: CASSLSAPGAPNQPQHF.

The rearrangement joins TRBV2 to TRBJ2-5, with 10 bases identical to TRBD2. The last part of the DNA fits TRBJ2-7 better; the J call may be wrong. The CDR3 runs to 14 residues. Germline CDR1 is SNHLY and CDR2 is FYNNEI. As DNA, the CDR3 is TGTGCCAGCCGCACTAGCGGGGCTACCTACGAGCAGTACTTC. It yields the protein CASRTSGATYEQYF.

This clone appeared a single time. This chain links TRBV5-1 with TRBJ2-3, with 7 bases lining up with TRBD2. The CDR3 covers 15 residues. Germline CDR1 and CDR2: SGHRS and YFSETQ. Trimming took 4 bases from V and 6 from J; bases not matched to a gene: 11. As DNA, the CDR3 is TGCGCCAGCAGCCCTTTGGGGGGGGGTTCGGATACGCAGTATTTT. This codes for CASSPLGGGSDTQYF.

Notes on this clone: This CDR3 is also generated by other DNA sequences in the sample. V and J are TRBV28 and TRBJ2-5, with 8 bases matching TRBD1. The CDR3 extends over 13 amino acids. V lost 5 bases, J lost 2 bases, and 1 base stayed unmatched. Germline CDR1 is MDHEN and CDR2 is SYDVKM. The chain's CDR3 is CASSRQGQETQYF. DNA for the CDR3: TGTGCCAGCAGTCGACAGGGGCAAGAGACCCAGTACTTC.

This rearrangement joins TRBV4-3 to TRBJ1-3; 8 nucleotides line up with TRBD1. The CDR3 extends over 16 amino acids. The V gene's germline CDR1 is LGHNA and CDR2 YSLEER. V lost 1 base, J lost 0 bases, and 2 bases stayed unmatched. The CDR3 reads CASSQGQGPSGNTIYF. The CDR3 bases are TGCGCCAGCAGCCAAGGACAGGGGCCCTCTGGAAACACCATATATTTT.

The chain carries TRBV7-9 and TRBJ2-1; maybe TRBD2 (5 bases). Trimming shortened V by 5 bases and J by 2 bases, and 13 bases separated the two germline ends. Germline CDR1 is SEHNR and CDR2 is FQNEAQ (reference sequence). The CDR3 extends over 15 amino acids. Written as DNA, the CDR3 is TGTGCCAGCAGCCCGAGCGGTCTGACCTACAATGAGCAGTTCTTC. This sequence encodes CASSPSGLTYNEQFF.

The rearrangement uses TRBV21-1 and TRBJ2-2; the table's D call TRBD1 went unverified against the DNA. TRBV21-1 is recorded as a pseudogene. The CDR3 is 18 amino acids. The CDR3 bases are TGTGCCAGCAGCAAGAGGGGACAGGGGCCCACGAACACCGGGGAGCTGTTTTTT. Its translation is CASSKRGQGPTNTGELFF.

V gene TRBV28 combines with J gene TRBJ2-3; TRBD2 might be the D (6 bases). The V gene's germline CDR1 is MDHEN and CDR2 SYDVKM. The CDR3 covers 15 residues. The V end was cut by 6 bases, the J end by 0 bases, with 13 bases between. The CDR3 sequence: CASSQGLYSTDTQYF. The CDR3 DNA is TGTGCCAGCAGCCAAGGACTATATAGCACAGATACGCAGTATTTT.

V and J are TRBV19 and TRBJ2-7; a weak D match, TRBD2 (6 bases). Germline V CDR1 and CDR2: LNHDA, SQIVND (reference sequence). Trimming removed 4 bases from V and 3 bases from J, with 19 bases in between. The CDR3 sequence is 16 residues long. The DNA for the CDR3 is TGTGCCAGTAGTAGGGACCAGGGAGGAGAGAACTACGAGCAGTACTTC. Amino acid sequence: CASSRDQGGENYEQYF.

The sample holds a few counts of this clone. J is TRBJ2-3 and V is TRBV19; D not resolved. This CDR3 comprises 13 residues. With 3 bases removed from V and 2 bases from J, the gap between germline ends came to 6 bases. Germline CDR1 is LNHDA and CDR2 is SQIVND (reference sequence). In DNA, the CDR3 is TGTGCCAGTAGTATTATCCCCACAGATACGCAGTATTTT. It encodes CASSIIPTDTQYF.

The chain joins TRBV10-3 to TRBJ2-5; no clear D. V was trimmed by 3 bases and J by 1 base, leaving 3 bases between them. The length of the CDR3 is 12 residues. CDR1 and CDR2 (germline): ENHRY, SYGVKD. The CDR3 nucleotides are TGTGCCATCAGTGACTTCCAAGAGACCCAGTACTTC. Its protein is CAISDFQETQYF.

The chain recombines TRBV27 with TRBJ2-2; TRBD2 agrees at 8 bases. Germline V gene lookup returns CDR1 MNHEY and CDR2 SMNVEV (reference sequence). CDR3 size: 20 residues. V shed 5 bases, J shed 0 bases, and the junction held 17 bases outside the gene matches. As DNA, the CDR3 is TGTGCCAGCAGTAGTATCACCGTTTTCCGAGCGGGGGCGAACACCGGGGAGCTGTTTTTT. Translating gives CASSSITVFRAGANTGELFF.

The rearrangement joins TRBV6-5 to TRBJ1-5; tentative D call: TRBD1 (6 bases). The CDR3 length is 14 residues. Trimming stripped 2 bases from V and 5 bases from J, with 10 bases between. Germline CDR1 MNHEY, CDR2 SVGAGI. The CDR3 reads CASSYRGGDQPQHF. CDR3 nucleotides: TGTGCCAGCAGTTACCGAGGGGGTGATCAGCCCCAGCATTTT.

The V gene is TRBV28, the J gene TRBJ1-1; D possibly corresponds to TRBD1 (6 bases). V was pared by 2 bases and J by 1 base, with 11 bases between. The germline CDR1 and CDR2 sequences are MDHEN and SYDVKM. The CDR3 length is 15 residues. In DNA, the CDR3 is TGTGCCAGCAGTTTAGGGGGCGCCCCGAACACTGAAGCTTTCTTT. This sequence encodes CASSLGGAPNTEAFF.

This chain links TRBV6-5 with TRBJ1-2; 7 bases line up with TRBD1. This CDR3 contains 14 residues. With 5 bases clipped from V and 0 bases from J, the junction kept 3 bases outside the gene matches. Germline CDR1 is MNHEY and CDR2 is SVGAGI. Written as DNA, the CDR3 is TGTGCCAGCAGTGGGACAGAAGCTAACTATGGCTACACCTTC. Its translation is CASSGTEANYGYTF.

V gene TRBV29-1 combines with J gene TRBJ1-2; 8 nucleotides agree with TRBD1. The CDR3 is 11 amino acids. The germline gives CDR1 SQVTM, CDR2 ANQGSEA. V gave up 7 bases and J gave up 7 bases; unmatched junction bases: 5. In DNA, the CDR3 is TGCAGCGCGGACAGGGACGGTGGCTACACCTTC. It codes for CSADRDGGYTF.

This chain joins TRBV5-1 and TRBJ2-7, with unresolved D. The CDR3 consists of 15 residues. CDR1 is SGHRS, CDR2 YFSETQ, per germline. Trimming cost V 0 bases and J 3 bases, with 13 bases left between them. CDR3 nucleotides: TGCGCCAGCAGCTTGGTGGCAGGTTCTGGCTACGAGCAGTACTTC. The encoded protein is CASSLVAGSGYEQYF.

The J gene is TRBJ2-5, the V gene TRBV13; D might be TRBD2 (6 bases). Deletions cut 5 bases from V and 5 bases from J, with 12 bases between. The CDR3 has 13 residues. Germline CDR1 is PRHDT and CDR2 is FYEKMQ (reference sequence). The CDR3 spells CASSQRLAETQYF. The DNA for the CDR3 is TGTGCCAGCAGCCAGCGGCTAGCGGAGACCCAGTACTTC.

This chain connects TRBV6-6 to TRBJ1-4; D remains unclear. CDR3 length: 14 amino acids. Deletions cut 4 bases from V and 1 base from J, with 7 bases between. Looked up from germline, CDR1 is MNHNY and CDR2 is SVGAGI (reference sequence). The CDR3 spells CASSSSITNEKLFF. CDR3 coding DNA: TGTGCCAGCAGTTCCAGTATAACTAATGAAAAACTGTTTTTT.

This clone was counted between two and nine times. The CDR3 DNA reads TGCGCCAGCAGCCAAGTCTGGGGCCCGGAGAACACTGAAGCTTTCTTT. It codes for CASSQVWGPENTEAFF. This rearrangement joins TRBV4-1 to TRBJ1-1; D perhaps matches TRBD1 (5 bases). Looked up from germline, CDR1 is MGHRA and CDR2 is YSYEKL. This CDR3 has 16 amino acids. The germline V and J ends were trimmed by 1 base and 1 base, with 13 bases remaining between them.

V gene TRBV18 combines with J gene TRBJ1-3, with D uncertain. Trimming removed 8 bases at V and 0 bases at J, with 14 bases between. The CDR3 runs to 15 residues. Per germline, CDR1 KGHSH and CDR2 LQKENI. The CDR3 sequence: CASTYASGSGNTIYF. DNA of the CDR3: TGTGCCAGCACCTATGCGAGTGGCTCTGGAAACACCATATATTTT.